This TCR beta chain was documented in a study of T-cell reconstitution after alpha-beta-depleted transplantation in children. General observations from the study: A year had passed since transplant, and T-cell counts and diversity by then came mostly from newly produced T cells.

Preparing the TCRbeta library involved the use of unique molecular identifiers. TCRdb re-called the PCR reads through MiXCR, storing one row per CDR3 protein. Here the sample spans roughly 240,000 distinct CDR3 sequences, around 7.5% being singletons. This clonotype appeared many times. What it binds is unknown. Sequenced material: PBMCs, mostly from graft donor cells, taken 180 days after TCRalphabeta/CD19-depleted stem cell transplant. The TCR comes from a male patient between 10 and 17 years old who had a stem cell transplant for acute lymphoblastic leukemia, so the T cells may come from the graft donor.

In DNA, the CDR3 is TGTGCCAGCAGTTTAGTCAATTGGGGGACAGGGTTTTACAATGAGCAGTTCTTC. Translation: CASSLVNWGTGFYNEQFF. The V and J genes are TRBV12-3 or TRBV12-4 and TRBJ2-1, with 9 bases fitting TRBD1. This CDR3 region has 18 residues. The V and J ends lost 1 base and 4 bases, in that order; junction bases with no gene match: 11.